These 3 T cell receptor beta chains were all obtained from the same sample, sequenced in a study of cytomegalovirus exposure and HLA in healthy donors. The repertoire was sequenced with immunoSEQ multiplex PCR; TCRdb's copy has only in-frame clones and lacks some. The sample carries some 83,000 clones, approximately 94% recorded once. The sample comprised PBMCs. Receptors were obtained from a woman between 18 and 30 years old in good health and CMV-seropositive.

CDR3 DNA: TGTGCCAGCAGCTTAGCGGGGGGGCACACAGATACGCAGTATTTT. Its protein is CASSLAGGHTDTQYF. This sequence joins TRBV7-6 and TRBJ2-3; TRBD2 is a possible D gene (7 bases). Germline V CDR1 and CDR2: SGHVS, FNYEAQ. V lost 0 bases, J lost 2 bases, and 9 bases lay in between. CDR3 size: 15 residues.

The genes are TRBV11-3 and TRBJ2-7, with D perhaps matching TRBD2 (6 bases). Germline V lookup: CDR1 SGHNT, CDR2 YENEEA. The V end lost 5 bases, the J end lost 0 bases, and 20 bases lay between the germline ends. This CDR3 is 17 amino acids long. The CDR3 is CASSPRHIGLSSYEQYF. CDR3 bases: TGTGCCAGCAGCCCGCGACATATTGGACTAAGCTCCTACGAGCAGTACTTC.

The J gene is TRBJ1-2, the V gene TRBV4-2; possible D gene TRBD1, 5 bases. The CDR3 runs 15 residues. Looked up from germline, CDR1 is LGHNA and CDR2 is YNFKEQ. The V end lost 0 bases, the J end lost 7 bases, and 15 bases lay between the germline ends. The DNA of the CDR3 is TGTGCCAGCAGCCAAGATCAAGGAGGGGCTCGTGGCTACACCTTC. Encoded protein: CASSQDQGGARGYTF.